Here is one T cell receptor beta chain with its context. Original data processing: Amplifying reference gene primers gave estimates of nucleated cell counts. Some clones are missing from TCRdb's copy, which holds only in-frame ones; the method was immunoSEQ multiplex PCR. The V and J calls and clone size are taken from that table; D and trimming were inferred from the DNA. The sample holds hundreds of thousands of clones; about 80% are singletons and the top ten take nearly 9%. The data derive from a study of blood T cell repertoires in COVID-19. Whole-study context: Donors in the United States, Italy and Spain gave samples during acute or convalescent COVID-19. T cells, B-cell-depleted T cells, or PBMCs supplied cDNA or gDNA.

V was trimmed by 4 bases and J by 6 bases, leaving 14 bases between them. Germline CDR1 SGHRS, CDR2 YFSETQ. There are 15 residues in the CDR3. Sequences were obtained from peripheral blood. This TCR was sampled from a man older than 75 with acute or convalescent COVID-19. The rearrangement uses TRBV5-1 and TRBJ1-6; possible D gene TRBD1, 6 bases. CDR3 nucleotide sequence: TGCGCCAGCAGCCCGGAGACAGGCCCTAATTCACCCCTCCACTTT. Translated, it gives CASSPETGPNSPLHF.